The 23 T cell receptor beta chains below come from one sample, sequenced in a study of blood T cells in healthy people across ages. The use of a sample-barcoded 5' primer and a J-beta primer mix characterized a second PCR of roughly 6 to 12 cycles. TCRdb fed the 5' RACE reads into MiXCR, producing one record per CDR3 protein. The table has some 1.4 million distinct CDR3 sequences, roughly 45% seen once. The sequencing sample was made of blood. These receptors originate from a woman between 18 and 29 years old in good health.

This clonotype was recorded many times. The chain couples TRBV7-9 to TRBJ2-4; no clear D gene. Trimming pared 5 bases from V and 8 bases from J, leaving 16 bases between. CDR1 SEHNR and CDR2 FQNEAQ come from the germline V gene (reference sequence). The length of the CDR3 is 14 residues. CDR3 bases: TGTGCCAGCAGCCTGACGGACCAGATCCACATTCAGTACTTC. Protein sequence: CASSLTDQIHIQYF.

The chain couples TRBV10-3 to TRBJ1-1, with D possibly matching TRBD1 (5 bases). In germline, CDR1 is ENHRY, CDR2 SYGVKD. The CDR3 has 17 residues. The V end lost 2 bases, the J end lost 2 bases, and 18 bases lay between the germline ends. CDR3 in DNA: TGTGCCATCAGTGAGGCGGGGGTTATGCCGAGAAACACTGAAGCTTTCTTT. It encodes CAISEAGVMPRNTEAFF.

The V gene is TRBV2, the J gene TRBJ1-1; D possibly corresponds to TRBD1 (5 bases). Germline-derived CDR1 and CDR2 are SNHLY and FYNNEI. V lost 6 bases to trimming and J lost 1 base, with 9 bases between them. CDR3 size: 13 residues. The CDR3 region is CASRKDRNTEAFF. DNA for the CDR3: TGTGCCAGCAGAAAAGACAGGAACACTGAAGCTTTCTTT.

The V call is TRBV28, the J call TRBJ1-2, with a tentative D call TRBD1 (6 bases). The CDR3 has 17 amino acids. Germline lookup yields CDR1 MDHEN and CDR2 SYDVKM. V lost 5 bases, J lost 5 bases, and 24 bases lay in between. CDR3 amino acids: CASSAPGDLRGGYGYTF. The CDR3 DNA reads as TGTGCCAGCAGTGCCCCTGGGGACCTTAGAGGGGGTTATGGCTACACCTTC.

The gene calls are TRBV30 and TRBJ2-1; D is unresolved. V gave up 2 bases and J gave up 7 bases, with 12 bases separating them. The CDR3 spans 13 residues. In germline, CDR1 is GTSNPN, CDR2 SVGIG (reference sequence). The CDR3 here is CAWSTALGNEQFF. The CDR3 nucleotides are TGTGCCTGGAGTACCGCGCTGGGGAATGAGCAGTTCTTC.

This clonotype was counted many times. The chain carries TRBV6-1 and TRBJ1-1; D possibly corresponds to TRBD1 (5 bases). CDR3 length equals 12 residues. Germline values: CDR1 MNHNS, CDR2 SASEGT. The germline V and J ends were trimmed by 7 bases and 1 base, with 7 bases remaining between them. For the CDR3, the DNA is TGTGCCAGCACTACAGGGAACACTGAAGCTTTCTTT. This sequence encodes CASTTGNTEAFF.

The chain links TRBV6-5 to TRBJ2-3; TRBD2 matches 14 bases. J was trimmed by 5 bases and V by 7 bases; bases with no gene match: 8. The CDR3 runs 16 residues. Germline CDR1 MNHEY, CDR2 SVGAGI. The CDR3 DNA is TGTGCCAGCACTAGGGGGACTAGCGGGGGATTAGATACGCAGTATTTT. The encoded protein is CASTRGTSGGLDTQYF.

The chain couples TRBV11-2 to TRBJ2-4; tentatively, D is TRBD2 (6 bases). CDR1 is SGHAT and CDR2 is FQNNGV in the germline V gene. The CDR3 consists of 16 residues. V lost 1 base to trimming and J lost 13 bases, with 23 bases between them. CDR3 amino acids: CASSLGGTQREREQYF. The DNA of the CDR3 is TGTGCCAGCAGCTTAGGAGGGACCCAACGGGAACGGGAGCAGTACTTC. Full variable domain (rest looked up from reference TRBV11-2 and TRBJ2-4): EAGVAQSPRYKIIEKRQSVAFWCNPISGHATLYWYQQILGQGPKLLIQFQNNGVVDDSQLPKDRFSAERLKGVDSTLKIQPAKLEDSAVYLCASSLGGTQREREQYFGAGTRLSVL.

This clonotype was detected many times. The chain joins TRBV6-5 to TRBJ2-7; weak D call: TRBD1 (6 bases). The CDR3 contains 14 residues. V was clipped by 2 bases and J by 1 base, with 9 bases between them. Per the germline V gene, CDR1 is MNHEY and CDR2 is SVGAGI. Written as DNA, the CDR3 is TGTGCCAGCAGTTACGGGGGCACGTCCTACGAGCAGTACTTC. As protein: CASSYGGTSYEQYF.

The rearrangement uses TRBV7-2 and TRBJ2-1; D perhaps matches TRBD2 (5 bases). V was shortened by 4 bases and J by 10 bases, with 11 bases between the two germline ends. Germline CDR1 SGHTA, CDR2 FQGNSA. The CDR3 spans 12 residues. CDR3 loop: CASSSGIAEQFF. Written as DNA, the CDR3 is TGTGCCAGCAGCTCGGGGATCGCGGAGCAGTTCTTC.

The rearrangement uses TRBV6-1 and TRBJ1-1, with D perhaps TRBD1 (6 bases). The CDR3 totals 15 residues. Germline CDR1 reads MNHNS; CDR2 reads SASEGT. Trimming shortened V by 5 bases and J by 4 bases, and 17 bases separated the two germline ends. The CDR3 DNA reads TGTGCCAGCAGTACCCTTACAGGGTTGAGCACTGAAGCTTTCTTT. It translates to CASSTLTGLSTEAFF.

This rearrangement joins TRBV30 to TRBJ2-1; 7 bases align to TRBD2. The germline V gene encodes CDR1 GTSNPN and CDR2 SVGIG (reference sequence). The CDR3 has 17 amino acids. The V gene end was trimmed by 0 bases and the J gene end by 2 bases; junction bases not matched to a gene: 10. In nucleotides, the CDR3 is TGTGCCTGGAGTGTACGGGGACGGGGGGTAACCTACAATGAGCAGTTCTTC. Its protein is CAWSVRGRGVTYNEQFF.

This chain uses TRBV27 with TRBJ2-3; 10 bases align to TRBD1. The CDR3 consists of 15 residues. The V and J ends lost 6 bases and 8 bases, in that order; junction bases with no gene match: 11. The germline gives CDR1 MNHEY, CDR2 SMNVEV (reference sequence). The CDR3 nucleotides read TGTGCCAGCAGAAGTGGGACAGGGGTAATAGGTACGCAGTATTTT. It is translated as CASRSGTGVIGTQYF.

The genes are TRBV27 and TRBJ2-1, with 8 bases lining up with TRBD2. In germline, CDR1 is MNHEY, CDR2 SMNVEV (reference sequence). The CDR3 covers 15 residues. Trimming cost V 7 bases and J 9 bases; bases outside gene matches: 14. CDR3 sequence reads: CASTVSGGEGPEQFF. The CDR3 DNA reads TGTGCCAGCACCGTCAGCGGGGGCGAGGGTCCTGAGCAGTTCTTC.

This clonotype was observed a handful of times. The chain employs TRBV2 and TRBJ2-1; TRBD1 or TRBD2 may be the D gene (6 bases each). The germline CDR1 and CDR2 sequences are SNHLY and FYNNEI. The CDR3 contains 15 residues. The ends were cut back, 7 bases at V and 1 base at J, with 14 bases in the middle. CDR3 in DNA: TGTGCCAGCACTTTCGAAGGGGGGTCCTACAATGAGCAGTTCTTC. Amino acid sequence: CASTFEGGSYNEQFF.

This clonotype was detected only a few times. The rearrangement links TRBV5-1 to TRBJ2-3, with 7 bases fitting TRBD2. Trimming at V came to 1 base and at J to 6 bases, leaving 5 bases not matched to a gene. Germline V lookup: CDR1 SGHRS, CDR2 YFSETQ. The CDR3 sequence is 14 residues long. The CDR3 sequence is CASSLTSVPDTQYF. In nucleotides, the CDR3 is TGCGCCAGCAGCTTGACTAGCGTCCCGGATACGCAGTATTTT.

Written as DNA, the CDR3 is TGTGCCAGCAGTTTAAGGGGACACGGGACAACTAACACTGAAGCTTTCTTT. Its protein is CASSLRGHGTTNTEAFF. The chain employs TRBV27 and TRBJ1-1, with D perhaps TRBD1 (6 bases). V was cut by 2 bases and J by 2 bases, with 18 bases left in between. The germline gives CDR1 MNHEY, CDR2 SMNVEV (reference sequence). This CDR3 is 17 amino acids long.

This clonotype appeared a few times. CDR3 residues: CASSLGGQGFREQYF. The CDR3 nucleotides read TGTGCCAGCAGCTTAGGGGGACAGGGGTTTCGCGAGCAGTACTTC. The J gene is TRBJ2-7, the V gene TRBV7-2; 10 bases agree with TRBD1. J gave up 6 bases and V 1 base, and 6 bases lay outside the gene matches. The length of the CDR3 is 15 residues. Germline assignment: CDR1 SGHTA and CDR2 FQGNSA.

This clonotype was recorded many times. V usage is TRBV4-1 and J usage is TRBJ2-1, with 9 bases matching TRBD2. CDR3 length: 15 residues. Unmatched junction bases numbered 7, after V lost 4 bases and J lost 6 bases. Germline CDR1 MGHRA, CDR2 YSYEKL. The CDR3 bases are TGCGCCAGCAGCCTAGCGGGAGCGGGGGGCAATGAGCAGTTCTTC. It codes for CASSLAGAGGNEQFF.

The V call is TRBV5-5, the J call TRBJ2-5, with a weak D call TRBD2 (5 bases). Germline CDR1 is SGHKS and CDR2 is YYEKEE (reference sequence). The CDR3 spans 16 residues. Trimming took off 4 bases at V and 0 bases at J, with 16 bases between the two ends. The chain's CDR3 is CASSVRTGPYQETQYF. The DNA of the CDR3 is TGTGCCAGCAGCGTACGGACTGGGCCGTACCAAGAGACCCAGTACTTC.

This clonotype was detected only once. CDR3 in amino acids: CASSLASAGTNEKLFF. The CDR3 coding sequence is TGTGCCAGCAGCTTAGCGTCGGCGGGGACTAATGAAAAACTGTTTTTT. This chain connects TRBV7-9 to TRBJ1-4, with D unclear. The V gene lost 0 bases and the J gene lost 2 bases, with 10 bases spanning the gap. Germline V gene data show CDR1 as SEHNR and CDR2 as FQNEAQ (reference sequence). This CDR3 contains 16 residues. The variable domain in full, completed from reference TRBV7-9 and TRBJ1-4, reads DTGVSQNPRHKITKRGQNVTFRCDPISEHNRLYWYRQTLGQGPEFLTYFQNEAQLEKSRLLSDRFSAERPKGSFSTLEIQRTEQGDSAMYLCASSLASAGTNEKLFFGSGTQLSVL.

This clonotype has only a few counts. The chain links TRBV29-1 to TRBJ2-1, with D perhaps TRBD1 (5 bases). Germline V gene sequence: CDR1 SQVTM, CDR2 ANQGSEA. The CDR3 loop spans 10 amino acids. CDR3 bases: TGCATTGCCCAGGGAACTGAGCAGTTCTTC. Its protein product is CIAQGTEQFF.

In this sample, this clonotype turned up a few times. The chain recombines TRBV29-1 with TRBJ2-7; TRBD1 matches at 9 bases. The CDR3 covers 11 residues. V lost 4 bases and J lost 7; bases outside the gene matches: 2. From germline, CDR1 is SQVTM and CDR2 ANQGSEA. The CDR3 here is CSVGGQGEQYF. CDR3 nucleotides: TGCAGCGTTGGGGGACAGGGTGAGCAGTACTTC.